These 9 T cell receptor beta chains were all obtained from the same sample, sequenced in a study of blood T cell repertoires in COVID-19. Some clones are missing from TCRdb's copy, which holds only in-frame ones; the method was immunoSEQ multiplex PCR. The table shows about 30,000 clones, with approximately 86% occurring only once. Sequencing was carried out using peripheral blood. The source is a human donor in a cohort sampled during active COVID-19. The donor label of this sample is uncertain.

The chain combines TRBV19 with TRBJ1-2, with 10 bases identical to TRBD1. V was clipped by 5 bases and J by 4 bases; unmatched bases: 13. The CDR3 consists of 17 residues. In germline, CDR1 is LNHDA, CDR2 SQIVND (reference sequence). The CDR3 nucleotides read TGTGCCAGTAGTTCTGGGACAGGGGACAACTTGGGCTATGGCTACACCTTC. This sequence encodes CASSSGTGDNLGYGYTF.

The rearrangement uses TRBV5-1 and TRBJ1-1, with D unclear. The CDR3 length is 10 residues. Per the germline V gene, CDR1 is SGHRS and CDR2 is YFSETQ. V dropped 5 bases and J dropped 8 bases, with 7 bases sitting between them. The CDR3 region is CASSLSEAFF. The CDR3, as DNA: TGCGCCAGCAGTTTATCGGAAGCTTTCTTT.

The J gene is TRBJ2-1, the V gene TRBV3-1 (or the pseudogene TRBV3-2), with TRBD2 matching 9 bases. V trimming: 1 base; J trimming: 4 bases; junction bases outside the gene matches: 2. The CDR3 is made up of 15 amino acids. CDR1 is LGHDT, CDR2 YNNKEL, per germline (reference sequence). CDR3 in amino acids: CASSQVAGEYNEQFF. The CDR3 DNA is TGTGCCAGCAGCCAAGTAGCGGGAGAGTACAATGAGCAGTTCTTC.

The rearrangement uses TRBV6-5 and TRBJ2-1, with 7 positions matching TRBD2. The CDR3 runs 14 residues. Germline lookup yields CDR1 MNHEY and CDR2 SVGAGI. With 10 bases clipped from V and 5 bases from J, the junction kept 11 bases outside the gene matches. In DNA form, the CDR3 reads TGTGCCATCAACCCGGGACTAAAGAACAATGAGCAGTTCTTC. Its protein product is CAINPGLKNNEQFF.

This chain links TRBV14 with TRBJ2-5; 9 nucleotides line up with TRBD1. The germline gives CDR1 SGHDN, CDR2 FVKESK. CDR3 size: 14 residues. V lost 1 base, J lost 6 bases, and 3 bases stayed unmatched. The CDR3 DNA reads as TGTGCCAGCAGCCAAGCCGGGACAGGGAAGACCCAGTACTTC. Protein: CASSQAGTGKTQYF.

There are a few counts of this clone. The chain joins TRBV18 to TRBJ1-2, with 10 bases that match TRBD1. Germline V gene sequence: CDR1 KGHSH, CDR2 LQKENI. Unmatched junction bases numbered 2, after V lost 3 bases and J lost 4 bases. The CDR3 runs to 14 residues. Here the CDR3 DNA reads TGTGCCAGCTCACCGGACAGGGGGAGCTATGGCTACACCTTC. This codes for CASSPDRGSYGYTF. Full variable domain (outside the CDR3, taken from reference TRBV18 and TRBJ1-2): NAGVMQNPRHLVRRRGQEARLRCSPMKGHSHVYWYRQLPEEGLKFMVYLQKENIIDESGMPKERFSAEFPKEGPSILRIQQVVRGDSAAYFCASSPDRGSYGYTFGSGTRLTVV.

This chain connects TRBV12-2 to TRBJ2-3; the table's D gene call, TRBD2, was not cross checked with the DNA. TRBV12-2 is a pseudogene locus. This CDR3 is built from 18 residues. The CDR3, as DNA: TGTGCAAGTCGCCCCCGGGAAAAGCGGGGAAACAACACAGATACGCAGTATTTT. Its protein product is CASRPREKRGNNTDTQYF.

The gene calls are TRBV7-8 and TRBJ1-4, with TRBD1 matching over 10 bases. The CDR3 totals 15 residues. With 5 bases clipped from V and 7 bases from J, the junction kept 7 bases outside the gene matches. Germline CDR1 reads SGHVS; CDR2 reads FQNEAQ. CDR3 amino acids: CASSPPGQGLEKLFF. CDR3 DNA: TGTGCCAGCAGCCCACCGGGACAGGGGCTTGAAAAACTGTTTTTT.

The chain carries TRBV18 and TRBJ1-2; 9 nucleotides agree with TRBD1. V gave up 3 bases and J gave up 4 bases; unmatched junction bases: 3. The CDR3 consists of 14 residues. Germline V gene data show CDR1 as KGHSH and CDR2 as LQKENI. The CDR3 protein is CASSPTGGAYGYTF. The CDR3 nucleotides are TGTGCCAGCTCACCGACAGGGGGGGCCTATGGCTACACCTTC.